Sequencing of this TCR beta chain was carried out in a study of beta chain features in type 1 diabetes. The CDR3 runs 14 residues. Germline V gene data show CDR1 as LGHNA and CDR2 as YSLEER. The ends lost 4 bases at V and 7 bases at J; junction bases unmatched: 3. Sequenced material consisted of expressed TCRB transcripts (all of the isolated RNA was reverse transcribed). Sequenced by immunoSEQ multiplex PCR; TCRdb stores in-frame clones only, minus some. This table has 160,000 or so clones, roughly 65% appearing once. Turning to this clone: Its antigen is not known.

Regarding the study as a whole: People with Type 1 diabetes carried modestly yet significantly shorter TCRB CDR3s in all four CD4+ subsets.

The sequenced sample was naive CD4+ T cells from blood. The chain employs TRBV4-3 and TRBJ2-1; TRBD2 matches 11 bases. The receptor was derived from a man aged 30 to 39 with type 1 diabetes. Written as DNA, the CDR3 is TGCGCCAGCAGCCCGGGACTAGCGGTAAATGAGCAGTTCTTC. This codes for CASSPGLAVNEQFF.